This is a list of T cell receptor beta chains from one sample in a study of T cell responses to AZD1222 COVID-19 vaccine. Only in-frame clones appear in the TCRdb table, and some are missing; sequencing was by immunoSEQ multiplex PCR. The sample has over 75,000 clones; more than 75% are singletons. The specimen was peripheral blood, collected on day 0 of AZD1222 vaccination. The receptor source for this set is an adult in good health. Both conserved end residues are part of each CDR3. A D gene is named only where the DNA matches it firmly. The listing skips clone size in some rows; elsewhere it reads once, few, many or a size class.

j_call v_call d_call clone_size cdr3_aa cdr3_nt
TRBJ2-1 TRBV11-2 - - CASSGRGLEQFF TGTGCCAGCAGCGGGAGGGGGCTTGAGCAGTTCTTC
TRBJ1-5 TRBV30 - once CAWSGGFSNQPQHF TGTGCCTGGAGTGGGGGTTTTAGCAATCAGCCCCAGCATTTT
TRBJ2-2 TRBV6-5 - - CASRPTGTPPGELFF TGTGCCAGCAGACCTACCGGGACACCCCCCGGGGAGCTGTTTTTT
TRBJ2-1 TRBV5-8 TRBD2 - CASSLAGRGMHNEQFF TGTGCCAGCAGCTTGGCCGGGCGGGGGATGCACAATGAGCAGTTCTTC
TRBJ1-2 TRBV13 - - CASSLGAGGPNYGYTF TGTGCCAGCAGCTTAGGCGCCGGGGGACCTAACTATGGCTACACCTTC
TRBJ1-5 TRBV2 - - CASSLDVSNQPQHF TGTGCCAGCAGCCTAGACGTGAGCAATCAGCCCCAGCATTTT
TRBJ2-7 TRBV29-1 - - CSVSVGTSYEQYF TGCAGCGTTTCAGTGGGTACCTCCTACGAGCAGTACTTC
TRBJ1-4 TRBV5-4 - - CASSPTGTLGEKLFF TGTGCCAGCAGTCCCACAGGGACGTTAGGAGAAAAACTGTTTTTT
TRBJ2-2 TRBV24-1 TRBD2 - CATRPGGNTGELFF TGTGCCACCAGACCGGGGGGAAACACCGGGGAGCTGTTTTTT
TRBJ1-2 TRBV4-1 - - CASSPLWQAANYGYTF TGCGCCAGCAGCCCCCTCTGGCAGGCCGCTAACTATGGCTACACCTTC
TRBJ2-6 TRBV5-1 - once CASSLASGANVLTF TGCGCCAGCAGCTTGGCCTCTGGGGCCAACGTCCTGACTTTC
TRBJ1-3 TRBV2 - - CASSEVRVSGNTIYF TGTGCCAGCAGTGAAGTGAGGGTCTCTGGAAACACCATATATTTT
TRBJ2-2 TRBV9 - once CASSVRGSENTGELFF TGTGCCAGCAGCGTAAGGGGGTCGGAGAACACCGGGGAGCTGTTTTTT
TRBJ2-1 TRBV18 TRBD2 - CASSPKIAGDNEQFF TGTGCCAGCTCACCAAAAATAGCGGGGGATAATGAGCAGTTCTTC
TRBJ2-7 TRBV7-2 - - CASSEGGIGYEQYF TGTGCCAGCAGCGAAGGGGGAATAGGGTACGAGCAGTACTTC
TRBJ2-7 TRBV7-3 - once CASSFGGAYEQYF TGTGCCAGCAGCTTTGGAGGGGCCTACGAGCAGTACTTC